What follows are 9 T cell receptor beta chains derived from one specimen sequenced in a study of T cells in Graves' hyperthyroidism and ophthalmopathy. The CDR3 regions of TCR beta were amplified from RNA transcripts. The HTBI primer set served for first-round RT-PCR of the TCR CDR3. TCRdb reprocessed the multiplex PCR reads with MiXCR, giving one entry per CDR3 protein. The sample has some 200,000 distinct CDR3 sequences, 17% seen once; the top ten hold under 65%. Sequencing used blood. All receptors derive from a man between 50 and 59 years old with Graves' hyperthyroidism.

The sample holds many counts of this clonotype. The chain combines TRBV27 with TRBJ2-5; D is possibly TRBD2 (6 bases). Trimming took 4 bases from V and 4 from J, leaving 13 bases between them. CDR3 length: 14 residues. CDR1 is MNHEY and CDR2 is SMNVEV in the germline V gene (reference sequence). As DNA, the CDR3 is TGTGCCAGCAGTTCCCGGGGGAAGGGAGAGACCCAGTACTTC. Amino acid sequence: CASSSRGKGETQYF.

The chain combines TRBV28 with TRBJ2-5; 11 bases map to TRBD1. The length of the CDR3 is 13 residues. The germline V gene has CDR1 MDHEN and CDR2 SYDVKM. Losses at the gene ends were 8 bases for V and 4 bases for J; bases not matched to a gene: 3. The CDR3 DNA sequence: TGTGCCAGCGGACAGGGGGCAGGAGAGACCCAGTACTTC. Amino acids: CASGQGAGETQYF.

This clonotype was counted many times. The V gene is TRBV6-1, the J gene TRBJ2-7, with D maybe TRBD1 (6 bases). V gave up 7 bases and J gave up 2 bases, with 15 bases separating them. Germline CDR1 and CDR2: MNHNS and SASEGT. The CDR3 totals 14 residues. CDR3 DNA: TGTGCCAGCACCTATTCGACAGGTACCTACGAGCAGTACTTC. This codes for CASTYSTGTYEQYF.

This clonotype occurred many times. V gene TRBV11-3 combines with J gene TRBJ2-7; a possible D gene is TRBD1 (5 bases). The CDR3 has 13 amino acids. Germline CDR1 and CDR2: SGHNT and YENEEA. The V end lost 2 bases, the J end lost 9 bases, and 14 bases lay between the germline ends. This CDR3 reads CASSLSRDQGQYF. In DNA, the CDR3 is TGTGCCAGCAGCTTATCAAGAGACCAGGGGCAGTACTTC.

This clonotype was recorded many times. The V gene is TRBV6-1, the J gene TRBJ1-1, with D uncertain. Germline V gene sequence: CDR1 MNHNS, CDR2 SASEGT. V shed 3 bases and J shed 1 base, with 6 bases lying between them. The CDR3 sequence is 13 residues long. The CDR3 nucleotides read TGTGCCAGCAGTGACAGGAGGAACACTGAAGCTTTCTTT. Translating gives CASSDRRNTEAFF.

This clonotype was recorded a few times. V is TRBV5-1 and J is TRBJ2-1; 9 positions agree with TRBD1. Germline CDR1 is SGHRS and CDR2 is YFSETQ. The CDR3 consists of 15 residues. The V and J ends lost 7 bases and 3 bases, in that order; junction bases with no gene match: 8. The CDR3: CASAPGQGFYNEQFF. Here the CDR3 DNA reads TGCGCCAGCGCTCCGGGACAGGGATTCTACAATGAGCAGTTCTTC.

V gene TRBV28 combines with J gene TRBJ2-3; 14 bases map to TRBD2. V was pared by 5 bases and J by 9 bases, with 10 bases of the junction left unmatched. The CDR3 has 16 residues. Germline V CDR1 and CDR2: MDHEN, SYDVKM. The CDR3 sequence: CASSPTSGRAERTQYF. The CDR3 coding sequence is TGTGCCAGCAGTCCGACTAGCGGGAGGGCCGAAAGGACGCAGTATTTT.

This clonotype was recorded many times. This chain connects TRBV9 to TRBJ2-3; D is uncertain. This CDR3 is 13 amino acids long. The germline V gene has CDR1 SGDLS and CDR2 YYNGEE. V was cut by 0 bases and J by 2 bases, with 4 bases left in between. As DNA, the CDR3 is TGTGCCAGCAGCGTAGACCACACAGATACGCAGTATTTT. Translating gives CASSVDHTDTQYF.

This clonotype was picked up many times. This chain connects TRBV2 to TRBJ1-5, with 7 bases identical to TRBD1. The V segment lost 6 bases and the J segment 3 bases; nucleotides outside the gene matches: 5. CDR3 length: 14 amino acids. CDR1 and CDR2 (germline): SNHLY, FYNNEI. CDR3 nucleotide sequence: TGTGCCAGCAGCGAGGGACAGAACAATCAGCCCCAGCATTTT. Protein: CASSEGQNNQPQHF.